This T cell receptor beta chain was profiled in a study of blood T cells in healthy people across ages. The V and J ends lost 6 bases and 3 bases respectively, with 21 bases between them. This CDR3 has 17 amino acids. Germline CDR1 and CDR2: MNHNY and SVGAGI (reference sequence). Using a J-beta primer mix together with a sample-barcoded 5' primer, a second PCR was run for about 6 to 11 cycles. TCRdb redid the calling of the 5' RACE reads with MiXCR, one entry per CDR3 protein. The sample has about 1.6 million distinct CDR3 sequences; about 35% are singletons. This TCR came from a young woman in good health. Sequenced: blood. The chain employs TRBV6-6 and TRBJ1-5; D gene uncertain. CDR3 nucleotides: TGTGCCAGCAGCGCGGGCGGGGTCCTGACCCCCAATCAGCCCCAGCATTTT. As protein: CASSAGGVLTPNQPQHF.